What follows are 13 T cell receptor beta chains derived from one specimen sequenced in a study of cytomegalovirus exposure and HLA in healthy donors. A multiplex PCR was run with 60 Vbeta primers and 13 Jbeta primers. This table comes from immunoSEQ multiplex PCR, and its TCRdb copy is limited to in-frame clones, with some not included. The table has about 130,000 clones, less than 85% seen once; the top ten hold about 4.3%. What was sequenced was PBMCs. These receptor sequences come from a man between 18 and 29 years old in good health and CMV-seropositive.

The chain has TRBV25-1 and TRBJ1-1; possible D gene TRBD1, 6 bases. Germline V gene sequence: CDR1 MGHDK, CDR2 SYGVNS. With 8 bases removed from V and 0 bases from J, the gap between germline ends came to 10 bases. This CDR3 is built from 13 residues. In nucleotides, the CDR3 is TGTGCCAGCTGGGACAAGTTGAACACTGAAGCTTTCTTT. Translated, it gives CASWDKLNTEAFF.

This chain links TRBV29-1 with TRBJ2-1; possible D gene TRBD1, 6 bases. V gave up 6 bases and J gave up 10 bases, with 16 bases separating them. Germline-derived CDR1 and CDR2 are SQVTM and ANQGSEA. This CDR3 comprises 12 residues. The CDR3 bases are TGCAGCGTCGCCTTCAGGGGACGGGAGCAGTTCTTC. Encoded protein: CSVAFRGREQFF.

This rearrangement joins TRBV7-9 to TRBJ2-2; the match to TRBD1 covers 8 bases. The CDR3 spans 17 residues. Germline V gives CDR1 SEHNR, CDR2 FQNEAQ (reference sequence). The J segment lost 3 bases and the V segment lost 7 bases, leaving 13 bases of the junction unmatched. The CDR3 sequence: CASNPLAGTGDTGELFF. The CDR3 nucleotides read TGTGCCAGCAACCCACTGGCCGGGACAGGAGACACCGGGGAGCTGTTTTTT.

V usage is TRBV5-8 and J usage is TRBJ1-5; the D gene is possibly TRBD1 (6 bases). Germline lookup yields CDR1 SGHTS and CDR2 YDEGEE. Trimming took 0 bases from V and 0 from J, leaving 7 bases between them. The CDR3 contains 15 residues. This CDR3 reads CASSLGGHSNQPQHF. CDR3 in DNA: TGTGCCAGCAGCTTGGGGGGACATAGCAATCAGCCCCAGCATTTT.

This chain connects TRBV29-1 to TRBJ1-1; perhaps TRBD1 as D (5 bases). The CDR3 totals 12 residues. The germline V gene encodes CDR1 SQVTM and CDR2 ANQGSEA. Trimming pared 7 bases from V and 5 bases from J, leaving 14 bases between. The CDR3 protein is CSAQEGRTEAFF. Here the CDR3 DNA reads TGCAGCGCCCAGGAGGGGAGGACTGAAGCTTTCTTT.

The chain recombines TRBV6-5 with TRBJ2-7; D ambiguous. Germline values: CDR1 MNHEY, CDR2 SVGAGI. This CDR3 region has 14 residues. Trimming took 4 bases from V and 0 from J, leaving 10 bases between them. CDR3 residues: CASSSSTPSYEQYF. The CDR3 DNA is TGTGCCAGCAGTTCCTCGACACCCTCCTACGAGCAGTACTTC.

Points on this clone: Its ends do not fully match the called genes, so a read error is possible. V is TRBV14 and J is TRBJ1-2; D is perhaps TRBD1 (6 bases). Germline CDR1 SGHDN, CDR2 FVKESK. The CDR3 is made up of 15 amino acids. The CDR3 loop reads CASSQEDSLVMAGNF. CDR3 in DNA: TGTGCCAGCAGCCAAGAGGACAGTCTTGTTATGGCTGGGAACTTC. The whole variable domain, remainder taken from reference TRBV14 and TRBJ1-2, is EAGVTQFPSHSVIEKGQTVTLRCDPISGHDNLYWYRRVMGKEIKFLLHFVKESKQDESGMPNNRFLAERTGGTYSTLKVQPAELEDSGVYFCASSQEDSLVMAGNFGSGTRLTVV.

This clone has just one count. The V gene is TRBV5-1, the J gene TRBJ1-2; 7 bases agree with TRBD1. From germline, CDR1 is SGHRS and CDR2 YFSETQ. There are 16 residues in the CDR3. V was pared by 4 bases and J by 13 bases, with 22 bases of the junction left unmatched. CDR3 DNA: TGCGCCAGCAGCCCGGATAATGGAAGGGCACTCACAGGGGTCACCTTC. It yields the protein CASSPDNGRALTGVTF.

The genes are TRBV4-2 and TRBJ2-1; 7 bases are shared with TRBD1. CDR1 and CDR2 from the germline V gene are LGHNA and YNFKEQ. The CDR3 is 18 residues long. The V segment lost 1 base and the J segment 8 bases; nucleotides outside the gene matches: 17. CDR3 DNA: TGTGCCAGCAGCCAAGTAAAATCACAGACTAACGACAGGGATGAGCAGTTCTTC. Its protein product is CASSQVKSQTNDRDEQFF.

The table lists this clone with a few counts. J is TRBJ2-2 and V is TRBV5-1; D perhaps matches TRBD1 (6 bases). The V and J ends lost 5 bases and 5 bases respectively, with 16 bases between them. Germline V CDR1 and CDR2: SGHRS, YFSETQ. CDR3 size: 15 residues. CDR3 in DNA: TGCGCCAGCAGAGTAGGAGGACAGATTACCGGGGAGCTGTTTTTT. This encodes CASRVGGQITGELFF.

The rearrangement uses TRBV7-2 and TRBJ2-3, with 7 bases fitting TRBD2. Germline V gives CDR1 SGHTA, CDR2 FQGNSA. The CDR3 is made up of 17 amino acids. V lost 5 bases, J lost 1 base, and 12 bases stayed unmatched. As DNA, the CDR3 is TGTGCCAGCAGCAGAATGTGGGGAGGGCCCGGCACAGATACGCAGTATTTT. As protein: CASSRMWGGPGTDTQYF.

This chain uses TRBV27 with TRBJ2-7; 11 bases fit TRBD1. The V and J ends lost 3 bases and 6 bases, in that order; junction bases with no gene match: 10. Germline V CDR1 and CDR2: MNHEY, SMNVEV (reference sequence). The CDR3 covers 16 residues. The CDR3 bases are TGTGCCAGCAGTTTCCTACGGACAGGGGGCGAGGGCGAGCAGTACTTC. Translated: CASSFLRTGGEGEQYF.

This clone appeared a few times. The CDR3 loop reads CASSEQGRNEQYF. In DNA, the CDR3 is TGTGCCAGCAGTGAACAGGGGAGGAACGAGCAGTACTTC. V usage is TRBV6-5 and J usage is TRBJ2-7, with TRBD1 as a possible D gene (7 bases). In germline, CDR1 is MNHEY, CDR2 SVGAGI. V lost 5 bases, J lost 5 bases, and 13 bases lay in between. The CDR3 has 13 amino acids.